The 6 T cell receptor beta chains below all came from one sample that was sequenced in a study of blood T cell repertoires in COVID-19. Measured with immunoSEQ multiplex PCR; TCRdb has only the in-frame clones, and not every one. Among approximately 500,000 clones listed, approximately 88% were seen once. Sequences were obtained from peripheral blood. These receptors were obtained from a woman aged 45-65 years with COVID-19, enrolled during active disease.

The V gene is TRBV6-5, the J gene TRBJ1-5, with 9 nucleotides matching TRBD1. Germline CDR1 and CDR2: MNHEY and SVGAGI. The length of the CDR3 is 14 residues. J was trimmed by 5 bases and V by 8 bases; bases with no gene match: 7. CDR3 protein: CASGGQGRYQPQHF. As DNA, the CDR3 is TGTGCCAGCGGGGGACAGGGTCGGTATCAGCCCCAGCATTTT.

As regards this clone: Other DNA sequences in this specimen translate into the identical CDR3. The chain recombines TRBV11-3 with TRBJ2-3; no clear D. Germline CDR1 is SGHNT and CDR2 is YENEEA. The CDR3 loop spans 14 amino acids. With 1 base removed from V and 0 bases from J, the gap between germline ends came to 5 bases. As DNA, the CDR3 is TGTGCCAGCAGCTTAGGGGCAAGCACAGATACGCAGTATTTT. It encodes CASSLGASTDTQYF.

The gene calls are TRBV25-1 and TRBJ2-1; 7 positions agree with TRBD1. This CDR3 has 17 residues. V shed 2 bases and J 4 bases; nucleotides not matched to a gene: 11. Germline V gene data show CDR1 as MGHDK and CDR2 as SYGVNS. The CDR3 sequence is CASSELDSGTEYNEQFF. The CDR3 region has the DNA TGTGCCAGCAGTGAACTGGACTCCGGGACAGAGTACAATGAGCAGTTCTTC.

The chain links TRBV19 to TRBJ1-5, with D hard to call. V dropped 6 bases and J dropped 3 bases, with 12 bases sitting between them. Germline CDR1 and CDR2: LNHDA and SQIVND (reference sequence). CDR3 length: 14 residues. The chain's CDR3 is CASRTGRVNQPQHF. The CDR3 DNA is TGTGCCAGTAGAACCGGGCGGGTCAATCAGCCCCAGCATTTT.

The sample holds one count of this clone. This chain links TRBV10-3 with TRBJ2-1; TRBD1 is a possible D gene (8 bases). Germline V gene data show CDR1 as ENHRY and CDR2 as SYGVKD. This CDR3 spans 15 amino acids. Trimming cost V 9 bases and J 7 bases, with 22 bases left between them. The CDR3 region has the DNA TGTGCCATTCCAGCGGGGACAGGTGATTTTAATGAGCAGTTCTTC. Translated: CAIPAGTGDFNEQFF.

This clone was observed a single time. V gene TRBV11-2 combines with J gene TRBJ2-7, with TRBD1 identical over 8 bases. Germline V CDR1 and CDR2: SGHAT, FQNNGV. The J segment lost 2 bases and the V segment lost 5 bases, leaving 5 bases of the junction unmatched. This CDR3 has 14 residues. The CDR3 DNA sequence: TGTGCCAGCAGCGAGACGGGACAGGCCTACGAGCAGTACTTC. Translated: CASSETGQAYEQYF.